What follows is one T cell receptor (beta chain) and its context. Its antigen remains unknown. The sample belongs to a study of blood T cells in healthy people across ages. The CDR3 totals 14 residues. Germline values: CDR1 SQVTM, CDR2 ANQGSEA. Points from the study as a whole: Diversity of TCR beta correlated strongly with naive T cell percentage.

Combining a sample-barcoded 5' primer with a J-beta primer mix, a second PCR ran for roughly 6 to 12 cycles. Researchers report that a template-switch adaptor with 12 random nucleotides tagged each cDNA molecule. Each sample yielded at least 2.5 million CDR3-containing paired-end reads. One entry per CDR3 protein, called by TCRdb with MiXCR from the 5' RACE reads. This table holds 890,000 or so distinct CDR3 sequences, approximately 59% found once. Sequencing was done on a sample of blood. This TCR derives from a man aged 25-45 years in good health. The J gene is TRBJ2-4, the V gene TRBV29-1, with D perhaps matching TRBD2 (7 bases). The J call may be wrong; the DNA end is better matched by TRBJ2-5. The CDR3 bases are TGCAGCTCGAGCGGGGCAGGGGCCCAAGAGACCCAGTACTTC. It codes for CSSSGAGAQETQYF.